A single sample gave rise to the 8 T cell receptor beta chains below, sequenced in a study of cytomegalovirus exposure and HLA in healthy donors. It was with 60 Vbeta and 13 Jbeta primers that the PCR ran. The table came from immunoSEQ multiplex PCR; TCRdb's copy has only in-frame clones and leaves some out. The data contain approximately 190,000 clones, roughly 80% of them singletons. Sequenced input: PBMCs. The receptors were sampled from a man over 45 in good health and CMV-seronegative.

The chain links TRBV7-9 to TRBJ1-1; D call uncertain. CDR1 is SEHNR, CDR2 FQNEAQ, per germline (reference sequence). This CDR3 comprises 15 residues. Trimming shortened V by 1 base and J by 0 bases, and 9 bases separated the two germline ends. In DNA form, the CDR3 reads TGTGCCAGCAGCTTAGGCCTGGCCATGAACACTGAAGCTTTCTTT. Amino acids: CASSLGLAMNTEAFF.

The V gene is TRBV4-3, the J gene TRBJ2-2; 8 nucleotides agree with TRBD2. Trimming took 3 bases from V and 1 from J; bases not matched to a gene: 7. CDR1 LGHNA and CDR2 YSLEER come from the germline V gene. The CDR3 is 17 amino acids. The CDR3 DNA is TGCGCCAGCAGCCAGGCCTTAGCGGGGATGAACACCGGGGAGCTGTTTTTT. Its protein product is CASSQALAGMNTGELFF.

This clone appeared a single time. This chain uses TRBV7-2 with TRBJ2-7; 8 nucleotides match TRBD1. This CDR3 comprises 15 residues. With V trimmed by 1 base and J by 7 bases, 9 bases remained unmatched. Per the germline V gene, CDR1 is SGHTA and CDR2 is FQGNSA. For the CDR3, the DNA is TGTGCCAGCAGCTTAGTGGGACAGGCCTTGGGGGAGCAGTACTTC. Translated: CASSLVGQALGEQYF.

The chain is built from TRBV5-1 and TRBJ2-7; no clear D gene. V was shortened by 4 bases and J by 3 bases, with 11 bases between the two germline ends. The CDR3 covers 13 residues. The germline V gene encodes CDR1 SGHRS and CDR2 YFSETQ. The CDR3 loop reads CASSRSNNYEQYF. The DNA of the CDR3 is TGCGCCAGCAGCAGGAGCAATAACTACGAGCAGTACTTC.

The chain links TRBV7-6 to TRBJ2-3; the D gene is possibly TRBD1 (6 bases). The V gene's germline CDR1 is SGHVS and CDR2 FNYEAQ. This CDR3 is 17 amino acids long. Trimming took off 5 bases at V and 3 bases at J, with 21 bases between the two ends. The CDR3 DNA follows: TGTGCCAGCAGCCCATACTTCGCAGGGGAGTTGACAGATACGCAGTATTTT. It yields the protein CASSPYFAGELTDTQYF.

The chain links TRBV5-1 to TRBJ1-1; no clear D. The V and J ends lost 0 bases and 7 bases respectively, with 13 bases between them. Germline loops: CDR1 SGHRS, CDR2 YFSETQ. This CDR3 spans 14 amino acids. This CDR3 is CASSLDPGAFEAFF. The DNA for the CDR3 is TGCGCCAGCAGCTTGGACCCGGGAGCCTTTGAAGCTTTCTTT. Variable domain in full (rest from reference TRBV5-1 and TRBJ1-1): KAGVTQTPRYLIKTRGQQVTLSCSPISGHRSVSWYQQTPGQGLQFLFEYFSETQRNKGNFPGRFSGRQFSNSRSEMNVSTLELGDSALYLCASSLDPGAFEAFFGQGTRLTVV.

The rearrangement links TRBV11-2 to TRBJ1-6; D may be TRBD1 (5 bases). Trimming removed 5 bases at V and 1 base at J, with 9 bases between. Germline CDR1 SGHAT, CDR2 FQNNGV. The CDR3 loop spans 15 amino acids. The CDR3 sequence is CASSTGTSYNSPLHF. CDR3 coding DNA: TGTGCCAGCAGCACTGGGACTTCCTATAATTCACCCCTCCACTTT.

The rearrangement links TRBV2 to TRBJ1-5; D perhaps matches TRBD1 (6 bases). The CDR3 extends over 14 amino acids. V dropped 3 bases and J dropped 4 bases, with 10 bases sitting between them. Germline assignment: CDR1 SNHLY and CDR2 FYNNEI. This chain's CDR3 is CASSEGAGNQPQHF. CDR3 nucleotide sequence: TGTGCCAGCAGTGAGGGGGCAGGGAATCAGCCCCAGCATTTT. The full variable domain, its missing parts supplied by reference TRBV2 and TRBJ1-5, is EPEVTQTPSHQVTQMGQEVILRCVPISNHLYFYWYRQILGQKVEFLVSFYNNEISEKSEIFDDQFSVERPDGSNFTLKIRSTKLEDSAMYFCASSEGAGNQPQHFGDGTRLSIL.